The 10 T cell receptor beta chains listed next were all sequenced from one sample in a study of shared clonotypes between healthy human individuals. The protocol was immunoSEQ multiplex PCR, while the TCRdb copy is restricted to in-frame clones and leaves out a portion. Altogether under 200,000 clones are present, about 93% being singletons, with the ten largest covering more than 0.065%. Sequenced input: naive CD4+ T cells sorted from blood. As for subset: CD45RA+ positively selected. The receptors were gathered from a woman aged 25 to 39 in good health.

The V and J genes are TRBV18 and TRBJ1-5; TRBD1 is a possible D gene (5 bases). This CDR3 spans 14 amino acids. The ends were cut back, 6 bases at V and 0 bases at J, with 9 bases in the middle. Germline CDR1 reads KGHSH; CDR2 reads LQKENI. Here the CDR3 reads CASSLTDSNQPQHF. CDR3 in DNA: TGTGCCAGCTCTCTGACAGATAGCAATCAGCCCCAGCATTTT.

The chain has TRBV28 and TRBJ1-1, with D perhaps matching TRBD1 (5 bases). The CDR3 runs to 13 residues. Deletions cut 5 bases from V and 1 base from J, with 8 bases between. Germline CDR1 reads MDHEN; CDR2 reads SYDVKM. The CDR3 coding sequence is TGTGCCAGCAGTCTACAGGCGAACACTGAAGCTTTCTTT. Translation: CASSLQANTEAFF.

The genes are TRBV6-5 and TRBJ2-7; 11 bases match TRBD2. This CDR3 has 16 amino acids. Germline CDR1 reads MNHEY; CDR2 reads SVGAGI. V gave up 2 bases and J gave up 6 bases; unmatched junction bases: 9. The CDR3 DNA reads as TGTGCCAGCAGTTACGACCTACTAGCGGGAGTAAGCGAGCAGTACTTC. Translating gives CASSYDLLAGVSEQYF.

This clone has more than one count but fewer than ten. The rearrangement links TRBV7-9 to TRBJ2-7; TRBD2 aligns across 12 bases. Germline CDR1 reads SEHNR; CDR2 reads FQNEAQ (reference sequence). V was pared by 5 bases and J by 2 bases, with 10 bases of the junction left unmatched. There are 17 residues in the CDR3. The chain's CDR3 is CASSAPQTSGRTYEQYF. CDR3 nucleotide sequence: TGTGCCAGCAGCGCGCCCCAGACTAGCGGGAGAACCTACGAGCAGTACTTC.

This chain links TRBV5-1 with TRBJ2-7, with unresolved D. Trimming took 7 bases from V and 3 from J, leaving 11 bases between them. Germline-derived CDR1 and CDR2 are SGHRS and YFSETQ. The CDR3 runs 12 residues. CDR3 sequence reads: CASRGNNYEQYF. The DNA of the CDR3 is TGCGCCAGCCGTGGAAATAACTACGAGCAGTACTTC.

The J gene is TRBJ2-5, the V gene TRBV7-9; D is unclear. The end of the DNA aligns better with TRBJ2-7, so the J call may be wrong. Germline V lookup: CDR1 SEHNR, CDR2 FQNEAQ (reference sequence). CDR3 length equals 14 residues. CDR3 loop: CASSPGRASYEQYF. For the CDR3, the DNA is TGTGCCAGCAGCCCAGGACGGGCCAGCTACGAGCAGTACTTC.

The chain employs TRBV10-3 and TRBJ2-5; D not resolved. The DNA end is more similar to TRBJ2-7, so the J call may be wrong. This CDR3 comprises 12 residues. Per the germline V gene, CDR1 is ENHRY and CDR2 is SYGVKD. This chain's CDR3 is CAISESGYEQYF. In DNA, the CDR3 is TGTGCCATCAGTGAGTCCGGCTACGAGCAGTACTTC.

The chain links TRBV7-8 to TRBJ2-1; no clear D. The CDR3 sequence is 14 residues long. Germline assignment: CDR1 SGHVS and CDR2 FQNEAQ. V gave up 0 bases and J gave up 5 bases, with 8 bases separating them. CDR3 nucleotides: TGTGCCAGCAGCTTAGCGGGAATCAACAATGAGCAGTTCTTC. Translated: CASSLAGINNEQFF. Full variable domain (outside the CDR3, taken from reference TRBV7-8 and TRBJ2-1): GAGVSQSPRYKVAKRGQDVALRCDPISGHVSLFWYQQALGQGPEFLTYFQNEAQLDKSGLPSDRFFAERPEGSVSTLKIQRTQQEDSAVYLCASSLAGINNEQFFGPGTRLTVL.

The chain joins TRBV7-6 to TRBJ2-7, with 16 bases aligning to TRBD2. Germline V CDR1 and CDR2: SGHVS, FNYEAQ. The CDR3 has 21 amino acids. J lost 0 bases, V lost 2 bases, and 13 bases had no gene match. CDR3 in amino acids: CASSLRIGWGLAGGPSYEQYF. DNA of the CDR3: TGTGCCAGCAGCTTAAGGATCGGTTGGGGACTAGCGGGAGGGCCCTCCTACGAGCAGTACTTC.

The J gene is TRBJ2-2, the V gene TRBV7-3; D gene ambiguous. The CDR3 loop spans 17 amino acids. Trimming pared 5 bases from V and 1 base from J, leaving 17 bases between. Germline CDR1 reads SGHTA; CDR2 reads FQGTGA. CDR3 bases: TGTGCCAGCAGCCCCATTCAGAGAGCCCAGAACACCGGGGAGCTGTTTTTT. This gives the protein CASSPIQRAQNTGELFF.